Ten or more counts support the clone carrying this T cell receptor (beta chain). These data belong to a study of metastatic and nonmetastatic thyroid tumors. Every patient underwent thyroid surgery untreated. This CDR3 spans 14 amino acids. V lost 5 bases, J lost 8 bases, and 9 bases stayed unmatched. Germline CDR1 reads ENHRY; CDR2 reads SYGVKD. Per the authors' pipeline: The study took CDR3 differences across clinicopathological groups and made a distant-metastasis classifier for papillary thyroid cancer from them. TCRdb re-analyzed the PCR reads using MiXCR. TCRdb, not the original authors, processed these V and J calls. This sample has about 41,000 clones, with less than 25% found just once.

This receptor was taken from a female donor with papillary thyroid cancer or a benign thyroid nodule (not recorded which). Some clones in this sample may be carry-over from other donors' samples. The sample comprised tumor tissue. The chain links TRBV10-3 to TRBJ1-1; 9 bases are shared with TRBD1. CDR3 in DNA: TGTGCCATCAGTCCGGGACAGGGTCAGGCGGAAGCTTTCTTT. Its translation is CAISPGQGQAEAFF.